The next 30 T cell receptor beta chains were all read from a single sample in a study of blood T cells in healthy people across ages. Together with a sample-barcoded 5' primer, a J-beta primer mix was included in a second PCR lasting about 7 to 12 cycles. Using its own MiXCR run on the 5' RACE reads, TCRdb lists one record per CDR3 protein. Altogether roughly 930,000 distinct CDR3 sequences are present, around 48% being singletons, with the ten largest covering about an eighth. Material: blood. All receptors derive from a man under 40 in good health.

The rearrangement links TRBV3-1 to TRBJ2-1; 12 bases are shared with TRBD2. The CDR3 runs 17 residues. Losses at the gene ends were 0 bases for V and 6 bases for J; bases not matched to a gene: 6. In germline, CDR1 is LGHDT, CDR2 YNNKEL (reference sequence). The CDR3 loop reads CASSQELAGGLVNEQFF. As DNA, the CDR3 is TGTGCCAGCAGCCAAGAGCTAGCGGGGGGGCTGGTCAATGAGCAGTTCTTC.

To note about this clonotype: Given a much more abundant clone one base away, this may be a read error. CDR3 nucleotide sequence: TGTGCCAGCGGGACTAGCGGCACAGATACGCAGTATTTT. Its protein product is CASGTSGTDTQYF. This sequence joins TRBV28 and TRBJ2-3, with TRBD2 identical over 10 bases. With V trimmed by 8 bases and J by 1 base, 0 bases remained unmatched. The germline gives CDR1 MDHEN, CDR2 SYDVKM. The CDR3 is 13 residues long.

The DNA of the CDR3 is TGTGCCAGCAGCCTGTGGGACAGGGAGACCCAGTACTTC. This translates into CASSLWDRETQYF. The genes are TRBV14 and TRBJ2-5, with 8 bases that match TRBD1. The CDR3 consists of 13 residues. Germline assignment: CDR1 SGHDN and CDR2 FVKESK. J was trimmed by 5 bases and V by 4 bases; bases with no gene match: 3.

The chain employs TRBV6-1 and TRBJ1-6, with 9 positions matching TRBD1. Germline loops: CDR1 MNHNS, CDR2 SASEGT. V was pared by 3 bases and J by 9 bases, with 3 bases of the junction left unmatched. The CDR3 is 14 amino acids. CDR3 coding DNA: TGTGCCAGCAGTGAGACAGGGGGAAGTTCACCCCTCCACTTT. Its protein product is CASSETGGSSPLHF.

This chain joins TRBV19 and TRBJ2-7; 11 bases agree with TRBD1. V lost 4 bases and J lost 4; bases outside the gene matches: 6. The CDR3 is 15 residues long. Germline V lookup: CDR1 LNHDA, CDR2 SQIVND (reference sequence). The CDR3 nucleotides read TGTGCCAGTAGTACAACCCGGGACAGGGGGTACGAGCAGTACTTC. Translated: CASSTTRDRGYEQYF.

The chain recombines TRBV29-1 with TRBJ1-2; 9 bases are shared with TRBD1. This CDR3 spans 14 amino acids. Germline CDR1 reads SQVTM; CDR2 reads ANQGSEA. Unmatched junction bases numbered 9, after V lost 2 bases and J lost 8 bases. CDR3 residues: CSVEQGQGGRGYTF. The CDR3 bases are TGCAGCGTTGAACAGGGACAGGGAGGCCGAGGCTACACCTTC.

In this sample, this clonotype turned up once. The chain carries TRBV24-1 and TRBJ2-5; the match to TRBD1 covers 8 bases. The CDR3 covers 15 residues. Germline CDR1 reads KGHDR; CDR2 reads SFDVKD. V shed 3 bases, J shed 2 bases, and the junction held 4 bases outside the gene matches. CDR3 nucleotides: TGTGCCACCAGTGATGCGGACAGGGCACAAGAGACCCAGTACTTC. Protein: CATSDADRAQETQYF.

This clonotype was recorded many times. V usage is TRBV20-1 and J usage is TRBJ1-5; no clear D gene. CDR3 size: 12 residues. Germline V gives CDR1 DFQATT, CDR2 SNEGSKA (reference sequence). V lost 0 bases and J lost 5, with 5 bases in between. CDR3 loop: CSARDLYQPQHF. The CDR3 nucleotides read TGCAGTGCTAGAGATCTTTATCAGCCCCAGCATTTT.

This clonotype was counted only a few times. The V and J genes are TRBV6-5 and TRBJ2-7; 11 bases line up with TRBD2. The V gene end was trimmed by 6 bases and the J gene end by 0 bases; junction bases not matched to a gene: 7. The CDR3 is made up of 16 amino acids. Germline V CDR1 and CDR2: MNHEY, SVGAGI. The DNA for the CDR3 is TGTGCCAGCAGGCTACTAGCGGGGGTGCCCTCCTACGAGCAGTACTTC. It yields the protein CASRLLAGVPSYEQYF.

V gene TRBV10-3 combines with J gene TRBJ2-7; D uncertain. Trimming took off 0 bases at V and 7 bases at J, with 13 bases between the two ends. This CDR3 comprises 14 residues. The germline V gene has CDR1 ENHRY and CDR2 SYGVKD. The CDR3 protein is CAISESSVEREQYF. The CDR3 DNA reads TGTGCCATCAGTGAGTCGTCCGTGGAGAGGGAGCAGTACTTC.

The chain is built from TRBV20-1 and TRBJ2-6; unclear D gene. Germline CDR1 is DFQATT and CDR2 is SNEGSKA (reference sequence). The CDR3 runs to 15 residues. The germline V and J ends were trimmed by 5 bases and 0 bases, with 11 bases remaining between them. CDR3 DNA: TGCAGTGCTGTTCCGATGGGCTCTGGGGCCAACGTCCTGACTTTC. It yields the protein CSAVPMGSGANVLTF.

V gene TRBV10-3 combines with J gene TRBJ2-2, with TRBD2 as a possible D gene (6 bases). CDR3 length: 14 amino acids. V shed 4 bases and J shed 1 base, with 7 bases lying between them. Per the germline V gene, CDR1 is ENHRY and CDR2 is SYGVKD. CDR3 in DNA: TGTGCCATCAGTGGACTAGGGAACACCGGGGAGCTGTTTTTT. It is translated as CAISGLGNTGELFF.

J is TRBJ2-5 and V is TRBV20-1; D may be TRBD1 (7 bases). Trimming removed 1 base from V and 2 bases from J, with 14 bases in between. Germline values: CDR1 DFQATT, CDR2 SNEGSKA (reference sequence). The CDR3 has 15 amino acids. The DNA of the CDR3 is TGCAGTGCTAGAGCGACGGCGGGACAGCAAGAGACCCAGTACTTC. It codes for CSARATAGQQETQYF.

The rearrangement joins TRBV6-2 or TRBV6-3 to TRBJ2-5, with 9 bases that match TRBD1. The CDR3 extends over 16 amino acids. The germline V gene has CDR1 MNHEY and CDR2 SVGEGT. J lost 6 bases, V lost 7 bases, and 15 bases had no gene match. In DNA, the CDR3 is TGTGCCAGCACAAGATCCATGGGGACAGGGATCCAGACCCAGTACTTC. Encoded protein: CASTRSMGTGIQTQYF.

The chain is built from TRBV10-3 and TRBJ2-4, with D perhaps matching TRBD2 (5 bases). The DNA end is a closer match to TRBJ2-7, so the J assignment may be wrong. This CDR3 spans 15 amino acids. Germline assignment: CDR1 ENHRY and CDR2 SYGVKD. The CDR3 sequence: CAISEFRGNSHEQYF. In DNA, the CDR3 is TGTGCCATCAGTGAGTTTCGGGGAAATTCCCACGAGCAGTACTTC.

The sample holds a few counts of this clonotype. This chain links TRBV12-3 or TRBV12-4 with TRBJ2-3, with D perhaps matching TRBD2 (5 bases). Trimming cost V 7 bases and J 10 bases, with 24 bases left between them. This CDR3 has 15 residues. The CDR3 here is CASNLEGDPQYAQYF. The CDR3, as DNA: TGTGCCAGCAACCTCGAGGGCGATCCACAGTATGCGCAGTATTTT.

The J gene is TRBJ1-2, the V gene TRBV28; 12 bases map to TRBD1. Germline V lookup: CDR1 MDHEN, CDR2 SYDVKM. Trimming at V came to 4 bases and at J to 7 bases, leaving 7 bases not matched to a gene. The CDR3 consists of 15 residues. The CDR3 DNA reads TGTGCCAGCAGTTCCCTCGGGACAGGGGGCGGTGGCTACACCTTC. Its translation: CASSSLGTGGGGYTF.

This clonotype occurred once. The chain carries TRBV20-1 and TRBJ2-3; 7 bases fit TRBD2. V lost 6 bases, J lost 5 bases, and 11 bases stayed unmatched. This CDR3 spans 14 amino acids. Per the germline V gene, CDR1 is DFQATT and CDR2 is SNEGSKA (reference sequence). The CDR3 loop reads CSAEVASGIDTQYF. CDR3 DNA sequence: TGCAGTGCCGAGGTGGCTAGCGGAATAGATACGCAGTATTTT.

The chain employs TRBV3-1 and TRBJ1-2; 11 bases agree with TRBD1. The CDR3 covers 13 residues. Looked up from germline, CDR1 is LGHDT and CDR2 is YNNKEL (reference sequence). With 6 bases clipped from V and 12 bases from J, the junction kept 9 bases outside the gene matches. CDR3 sequence: CASRDRGREGHTF. CDR3 in DNA: TGTGCCAGCAGGGACAGGGGGCGTGAAGGCCACACCTTC.

This clonotype appeared a few times. The rearrangement uses TRBV6-2 or TRBV6-3 and TRBJ1-5, with D uncertain. Per the germline V gene, CDR1 is MNHEY and CDR2 is SVGEGT. Trimming shortened V by 0 bases and J by 2 bases, and 8 bases separated the two germline ends. This CDR3 has 15 residues. CDR3 DNA: TGTGCCAGCAGTTACTCTGGGGTGCGCAATCAGCCCCAGCATTTT. Its translation: CASSYSGVRNQPQHF.

This rearrangement joins TRBV6-2 or TRBV6-3 to TRBJ1-2; a possible D gene is TRBD1 (5 bases). Trimming stripped 0 bases from V and 13 bases from J, with 12 bases between. Germline V gene data show CDR1 as MNHEY and CDR2 as SVGEGT. The CDR3 loop spans 12 amino acids. Here the CDR3 DNA reads TGTGCCAGCAGTTACTCGATGGGGCCCTGCACCTTC. Encoded protein: CASSYSMGPCTF.

This clonotype was counted once. At one end the junction does not follow the germline gene, possibly because of a read error. This chain joins TRBV6-2 or TRBV6-3 and TRBJ1-5; TRBD1 agrees at 8 bases. This CDR3 comprises 13 residues. Germline V lookup: CDR1 MNHEY, CDR2 SVGEGT. The CDR3 loop is CVSTDRVSQPQHF. CDR3 nucleotides: TGTGTCAGCACGGACAGGGTTAGTCAGCCCCAGCATTTT.

A few counts support this clonotype. V is TRBV5-1 and J is TRBJ1-1, with D uncertain. The CDR3 length is 11 residues. V lost 2 bases to trimming and J lost 7 bases, with 6 bases between them. Germline V gene data show CDR1 as SGHRS and CDR2 as YFSETQ. The CDR3 nucleotides are TGCGCCAGCAGCTTTAGAGATGAAGCTTTCTTT. This gives the protein CASSFRDEAFF.

CDR3 loop: CSGSHNNEQYF. The CDR3 coding sequence is TGCAGCGGAAGTCACAACAATGAGCAGTACTTC. The rearrangement uses TRBV29-1 and TRBJ2-7; D is unclear. The germline V and J ends were trimmed by 7 bases and 7 bases, with 14 bases remaining between them. Germline CDR1 reads SQVTM; CDR2 reads ANQGSEA. The CDR3 is made up of 11 amino acids.

This chain uses TRBV21-1 with TRBJ2-7. TRBV21-1 is a known pseudogene. CDR3 size: 12 residues. The CDR3 coding sequence is TGTGCCAGCAGCACTTTTCAGGACGAGCAGTACTTC. It yields the protein CASSTFQDEQYF.

Of note for this clonotype: One end of the junction fails to match germline, which may point to a read error. The chain links TRBV5-1 to TRBJ2-2, with D uncertain. From germline, CDR1 is SGHRS and CDR2 YFSETQ. The CDR3 consists of 16 residues. CDR3 region: CASSLAPLGNTGELFF. The CDR3 DNA reads TGCGCCAGCAGCTTGGCTCCTCTTGGGAACACTGGGGAGCTGTTTTTT.

This clonotype appeared a few times. The chain has TRBV12-3 or TRBV12-4 and TRBJ2-7; D might be TRBD2 (6 bases). The CDR3 runs 14 residues. V gave up 4 bases and J gave up 1 base, with 11 bases separating them. CDR3: CASSSKRVSYEQYF. CDR3 coding DNA: TGTGCCAGCAGTTCCAAGCGGGTGTCCTACGAGCAGTACTTC.

This rearrangement joins TRBV21-1 to TRBJ2-5; the DNA was not compared with TRBD1, the D call given in the table. The J call may be faulty, since TRBJ2-7 better matches the DNA end. TRBV21-1 is termed a pseudogene. The CDR3 sequence is 16 residues long. In DNA form, the CDR3 reads TGTGCCAGCAGCACTCGCGCCGTTGTCAGGGGGGACGAGCAGTACTTC. Protein sequence: CASSTRAVVRGDEQYF.

This chain joins TRBV12-3 or TRBV12-4 and TRBJ2-3, with D perhaps matching TRBD2 (5 bases). Trimming shortened V by 3 bases and J by 2 bases, and 9 bases separated the two germline ends. The CDR3 runs 14 residues. CDR3 nucleotide sequence: TGTGCCAGCAGTTTGGACTTAACCACAGATACGCAGTATTTT. This codes for CASSLDLTTDTQYF.

The rearrangement uses TRBV7-9 and TRBJ1-6; D gene ambiguous. Germline lookup yields CDR1 SEHNR and CDR2 FQNEAQ (reference sequence). The ends were cut back, 5 bases at V and 0 bases at J, with 5 bases in the middle. The CDR3 is 14 amino acids. This CDR3 reads CASSPPSYNSPLHF. DNA of the CDR3: TGTGCCAGCAGCCCGCCCTCCTATAATTCACCCCTCCACTTT.